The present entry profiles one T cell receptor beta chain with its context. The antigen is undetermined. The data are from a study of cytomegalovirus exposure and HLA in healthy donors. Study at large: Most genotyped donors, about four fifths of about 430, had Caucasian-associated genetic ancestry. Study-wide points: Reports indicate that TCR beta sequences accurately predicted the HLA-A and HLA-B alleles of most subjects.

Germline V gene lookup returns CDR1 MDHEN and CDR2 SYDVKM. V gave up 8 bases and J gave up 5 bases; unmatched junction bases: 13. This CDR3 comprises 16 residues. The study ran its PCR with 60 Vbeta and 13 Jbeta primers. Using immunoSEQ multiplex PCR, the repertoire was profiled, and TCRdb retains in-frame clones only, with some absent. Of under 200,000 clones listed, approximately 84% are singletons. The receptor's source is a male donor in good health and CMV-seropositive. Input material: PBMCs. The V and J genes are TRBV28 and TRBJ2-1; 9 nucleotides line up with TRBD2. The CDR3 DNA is TGTGCCAGCGACATCCCAGCGGGAGGCTCTAACAATGAGCAGTTCTTC. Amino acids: CASDIPAGGSNNEQFF.